The sample holds a few counts of the clone carrying this TCR beta chain. Its antigen remains unidentified. This entry is derived from a study of stem cell transplantation in POMP-related autoinflammatory disease. Study-wide results and caveats: In PRAID patients, the number of distinct TRB V-J gene pairings was restricted.

Clones were sequenced by immunoSEQ multiplex PCR, and TCRdb holds only the in-frame ones, with some missing. The repertoire includes tens of thousands of clones, roughly 93% of them detected once, and about 0.7% sits in the top ten. Germline V lookup: CDR1 SGHRS, CDR2 YFSETQ. V gave up 4 bases and J gave up 1 base, with 14 bases separating them. The CDR3 has 15 amino acids. This chain links TRBV5-1 with TRBJ1-1; D gene ambiguous. This sequence was found in a human patient with POMP-related autoinflammation and immune dysregulation (PRAID). Some T cells may be supplied by the graft donor. Sample: CD4+ T cells from PBMCs, taken after stem cell transplantation. In DNA form, the CDR3 reads TGCGCCAGCAGCAGGGCCTCTCCTTCGAACACTGAAGCTTTCTTT. It is translated as CASSRASPSNTEAFF.